This TCR beta chain was recovered during a study of T cells in localized non-small cell lung cancer. The study, taken as a whole, reports: Those with higher blood T cell density had longer overall survival. Clonality of T cells reached its maximum in uninvolved adjacent lung, surpassing tumor. Appearances in adjacent lung were noted for a median approximately 58 of the top 100 tumor clones.

The assay was immunoSEQ multiplex PCR, and TCRdb's table has in-frame clones only and misses some. This sample carries about 22,000 clones, 88% of them seen once, and the ten largest clones take approximately 22%. The CDR3 has 15 amino acids. From germline, CDR1 is LGHNA and CDR2 YSLEER. Trimming shortened V by 0 bases and J by 3 bases, and 11 bases separated the two germline ends. The table lists this clone with a few counts. Its antigen is not known. Sample: PBMCs, taken before any cancer treatment. This receptor was obtained from a man aged 35-75 years with stage II squamous cell lung carcinoma. This chain links TRBV4-3 with TRBJ1-1; D is uncertain. CDR3 loop: CASSQEDIGDTEAFF. Written as DNA, the CDR3 is TGCGCCAGCAGCCAAGAAGATATTGGAGACACTGAAGCTTTCTTT.